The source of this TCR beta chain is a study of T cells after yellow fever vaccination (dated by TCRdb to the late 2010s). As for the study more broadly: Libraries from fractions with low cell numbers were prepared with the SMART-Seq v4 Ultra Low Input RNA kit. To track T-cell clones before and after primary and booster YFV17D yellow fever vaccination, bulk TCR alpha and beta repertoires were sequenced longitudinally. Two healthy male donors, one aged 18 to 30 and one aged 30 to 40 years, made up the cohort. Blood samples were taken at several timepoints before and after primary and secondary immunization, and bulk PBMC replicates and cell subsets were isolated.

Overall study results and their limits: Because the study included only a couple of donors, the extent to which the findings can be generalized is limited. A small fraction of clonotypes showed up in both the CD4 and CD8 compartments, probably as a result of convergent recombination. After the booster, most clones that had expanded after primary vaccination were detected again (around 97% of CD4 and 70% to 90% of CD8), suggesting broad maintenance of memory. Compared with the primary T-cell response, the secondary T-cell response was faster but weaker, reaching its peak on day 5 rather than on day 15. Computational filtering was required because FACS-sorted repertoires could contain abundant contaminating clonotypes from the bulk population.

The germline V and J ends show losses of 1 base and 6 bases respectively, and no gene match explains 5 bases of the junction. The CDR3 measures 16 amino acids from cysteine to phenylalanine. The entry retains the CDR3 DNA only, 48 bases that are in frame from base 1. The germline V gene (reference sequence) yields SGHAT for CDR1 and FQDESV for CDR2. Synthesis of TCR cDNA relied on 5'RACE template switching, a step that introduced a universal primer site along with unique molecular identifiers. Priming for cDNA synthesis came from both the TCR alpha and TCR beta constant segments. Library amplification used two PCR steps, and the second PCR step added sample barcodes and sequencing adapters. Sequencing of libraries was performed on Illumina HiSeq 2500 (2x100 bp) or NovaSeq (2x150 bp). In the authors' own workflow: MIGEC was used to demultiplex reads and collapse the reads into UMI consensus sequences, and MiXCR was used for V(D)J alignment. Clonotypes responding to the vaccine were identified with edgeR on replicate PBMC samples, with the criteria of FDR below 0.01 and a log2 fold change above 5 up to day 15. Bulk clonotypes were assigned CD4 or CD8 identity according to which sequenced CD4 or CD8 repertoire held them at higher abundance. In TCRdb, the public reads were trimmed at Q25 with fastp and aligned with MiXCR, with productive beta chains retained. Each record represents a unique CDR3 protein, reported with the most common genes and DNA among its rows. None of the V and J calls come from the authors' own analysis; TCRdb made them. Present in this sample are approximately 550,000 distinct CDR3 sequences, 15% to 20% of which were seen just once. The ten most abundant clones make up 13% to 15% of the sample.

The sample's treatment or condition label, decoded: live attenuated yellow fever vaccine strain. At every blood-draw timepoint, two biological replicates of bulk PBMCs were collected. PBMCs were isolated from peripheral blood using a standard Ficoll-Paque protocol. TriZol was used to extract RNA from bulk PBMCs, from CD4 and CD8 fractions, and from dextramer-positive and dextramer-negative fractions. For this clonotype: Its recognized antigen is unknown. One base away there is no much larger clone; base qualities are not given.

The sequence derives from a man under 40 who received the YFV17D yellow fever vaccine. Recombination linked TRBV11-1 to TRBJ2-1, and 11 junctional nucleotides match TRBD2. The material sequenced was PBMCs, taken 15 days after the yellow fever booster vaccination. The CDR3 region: CASSLGALAGVNEQFF. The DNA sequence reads TGTGCCAGCAGCTTAGGAGCACTAGCGGGAGTCAATGAGCAGTTCTTC.